This T cell receptor beta chain appears in the sequencing data of a study of T-cell memory formation after mild COVID-19. General study results and limits: Contracting CD4+ clones sat mainly in CM and EM; CD8+ in EMRA. Clones shrinking from day 15 to 85 showed even CD4/CD8 mixes; later expanders tilted CD4+.

This CDR3 has 15 amino acids. V lost 0 bases and J 7 bases, leaving 12 bases between the germline ends. Germline V gene sequence: CDR1 MNHEY, CDR2 SVGAGI. Comments on this clonotype: Antigen specificity is unknown.

MiXCR was run by TCRdb on the 5' RACE reads, yielding one entry per CDR3 protein. The sample lists approximately 150,000 distinct CDR3 sequences, roughly 21% seen once, with about 2.1% in the top ten. Sequencing was carried out using PBMCs or a T cell subset sorted from them (not recorded which). This sequence originates from an adult woman who had mild COVID-19 (a few samples of this study predate the infection). Cell type and time point are not known. The chain recombines TRBV6-5 with TRBJ1-4, with D unresolved. CDR3 protein: CASSYSWGTGEKLFF. The CDR3 DNA is TGTGCCAGCAGTTACTCCTGGGGTACGGGTGAAAAACTGTTTTTT.